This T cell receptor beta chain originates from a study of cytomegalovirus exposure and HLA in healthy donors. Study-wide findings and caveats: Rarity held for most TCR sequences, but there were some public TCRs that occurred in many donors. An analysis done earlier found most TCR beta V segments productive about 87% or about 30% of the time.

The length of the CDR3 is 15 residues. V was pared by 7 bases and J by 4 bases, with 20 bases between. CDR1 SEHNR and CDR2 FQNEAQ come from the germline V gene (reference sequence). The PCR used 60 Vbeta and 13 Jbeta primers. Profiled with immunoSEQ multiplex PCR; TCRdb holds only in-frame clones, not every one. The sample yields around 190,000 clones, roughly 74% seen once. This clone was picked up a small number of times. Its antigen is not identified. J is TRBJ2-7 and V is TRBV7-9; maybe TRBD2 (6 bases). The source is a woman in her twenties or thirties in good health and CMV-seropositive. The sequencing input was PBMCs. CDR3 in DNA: TGTGCCAGCACCACCGCGGGACTTGGTACGTACGAGCAGTACTTC. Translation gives CASTTAGLGTYEQYF.